This TCR beta chain is drawn from a study of T-cell reconstitution after alpha-beta-depleted transplantation in children (dated by TCRdb to 2016 to 2017). Study-level background: The study quantitatively tracked T-cell immune reconstitution after TCRalphabeta/CD19-depleted allogeneic hematopoietic cell transplantation in children using TCR repertoire profiling. General findings and caveats noted by the study authors: Apparently early alphabetaT-cell count recovery about two months after transplant reportedly relied on only several hundred rapidly expanded clones derived from non-depleted graft cells. Over subsequent months, a decline in hyperexpanded clone frequencies was noted, and after one year, T-cell counts and TCRbeta diversity were mostly ascribed to newly produced T cells. In some patients, the high TCRbeta diversity seen at day 60 was put down to recipient T cells and intrathymic progenitors that had survived conditioning.

The treatment or condition label on this specimen signifies: allogeneic hematopoietic cell transplantation with graft depleted of TCRalphabeta T cells and CD19 B cells. TCRalphabeta/CD19-depleted allogeneic hematopoietic cell grafts were given to the transplant recipients, all of whom were children. This clonotype was found many times. What antigen it recognizes has not been identified. It has no much larger one-base neighbor in the sample; base qualities were not kept. Library creation used PCR. These reads were obtained on an Illumina HiSeq 2500. Molecular barcoding was employed in the preparation of TCR libraries, with unique molecular identifiers being used to normalize TCRbeta repertoire quantification. Using fastp at Q25 and MiXCR, TCRdb reprocessed the public reads and kept productive beta chains. Each entry merges the rows of one CDR3 protein and shows their most common DNA and genes. Present in this sample are a few hundred thousand distinct CDR3 sequences, roughly 7.8% of which were seen just once. The ten largest account for approximately 9.6% of the sample.

The CDR3 runs 18 residues from the cysteine to the phenylalanine. CDR3 DNA only is kept here, 54 bases in frame from base 1. Cut back by 2 bases and 2 bases, the V and J ends lie 22 bases apart. In the germline V gene (reference sequence), CDR1 corresponds to SEHNR and CDR2 to FQNEAQ. Recombination joined TRBV7-9 with TRBJ2-7, with a weak D call of TRBD2 (5 bases match). The sequence came from a female patient aged 2-10 years who had a stem cell transplant for Fanconi anemia, so the T cells may come from the graft donor. The sequencing used peripheral blood, collected 360 days after TCRalphabeta/CD19-depleted stem cell transplant. The CDR3 sequence is CASSLRQILVLVTYEQYF. The nucleotide sequence reads as follows: TGTGCCAGCAGCTTACGTCAGATCCTCGTACTAGTTACCTACGAGCAGTACTTC.